Below are 9 T cell receptor beta chains sequenced from a single sample in a study of blood T cell repertoires in COVID-19. Using immunoSEQ multiplex PCR, the repertoire was profiled, and TCRdb retains in-frame clones only, with some absent. Counted here are roughly 150,000 clones, more than 75% occurring once; the ten biggest clones make up approximately 2.1%. Specimen: peripheral blood. All receptors come from a man aged 45 to 65 who had recovered from COVID-19.

The chain carries TRBV12-3 or TRBV12-4 and TRBJ1-6; 8 bases are shared with TRBD1. The CDR3 has 12 residues. J was trimmed by 9 bases and V by 6 bases; bases with no gene match: 1. The CDR3 region is CASSGQGSPLHF. The DNA of the CDR3 is TGTGCCAGCAGCGGACAGGGTTCACCCCTCCACTTT.

The chain links TRBV4-1 to TRBJ1-2; D gene uncertain. The CDR3 runs 17 residues. Germline lookup yields CDR1 MGHRA and CDR2 YSYEKL. Trimming left V 0 bases short and J 6 bases short, with 20 bases between. The chain's CDR3 is CASSQDSGRASANGYTF. The CDR3 coding sequence is TGCGCCAGCAGCCAAGATAGCGGAAGGGCCTCCGCGAATGGCTACACCTTC.

The rearrangement uses TRBV2 and TRBJ2-7; D is uncertain. Trimming pared 11 bases from V and 2 bases from J, leaving 19 bases between. Germline V CDR1 and CDR2: SNHLY, FYNNEI. CDR3 size: 14 residues. The CDR3 protein is CALVPSLATYEQYF. Written as DNA, the CDR3 is TGTGCCCTCGTGCCGAGTTTAGCTACCTACGAGCAGTACTTC.

The chain joins TRBV4-3 to TRBJ1-2; D is ambiguous. This CDR3 has 15 residues. The V end lost 0 bases, the J end lost 4 bases, and 12 bases lay between the germline ends. Germline-derived CDR1 and CDR2 are LGHNA and YSLEER. This chain's CDR3 is CASSQERGPRYGYTF. The DNA for the CDR3 is TGCGCCAGCAGCCAAGAAAGAGGGCCCCGCTATGGCTACACCTTC.

The gene calls are TRBV6-2 or TRBV6-3 and TRBJ1-4; no firm D call. The V end lost 3 bases, the J end lost 2 bases, and 10 bases lay between the germline ends. CDR3 length: 15 amino acids. CDR1 and CDR2 from the germline V gene are MNHEY and SVGEGT. DNA for the CDR3: TGTGCCAGCAGTTATGAGGAGGTTACTAATGAAAAACTGTTTTTT. It codes for CASSYEEVTNEKLFF.

The V gene is TRBV30, the J gene TRBJ1-1; D perhaps matches TRBD1 (5 bases). The germline CDR1 and CDR2 sequences are GTSNPN and SVGIG (reference sequence). The CDR3 length is 13 residues. V was shortened by 3 bases and J by 2 bases, with 10 bases between the two germline ends. CDR3 protein: CAWSHTGNTEAFF. CDR3 bases: TGTGCCTGGAGCCATACAGGAAACACTGAAGCTTTCTTT. The full variable domain, rest sourced from reference TRBV30 and TRBJ1-1, is SQTIHQWPATLVQPVGSPLSLECTVEGTSNPNLYWYRQAAGRGLQLLFYSVGIGQISSEVPQNLSASRPQDRQFILSSKKLLLSDSGFYLCAWSHTGNTEAFFGQGTRLTVV.

This chain connects TRBV11-2 to TRBJ2-2; D may be TRBD2 (5 bases). The CDR3 sequence is 14 residues long. Trimming pared 8 bases from V and 1 base from J, leaving 11 bases between. Per the germline V gene, CDR1 is SGHAT and CDR2 is FQNNGV. CDR3 residues: CASSRTGNTGELFF. CDR3 coding DNA: TGTGCCAGCTCTAGGACTGGGAACACCGGGGAGCTGTTTTTT.

This sequence joins TRBV27 and TRBJ1-2; the D gene is possibly TRBD1 (5 bases). This CDR3 spans 13 amino acids. Per germline, CDR1 MNHEY and CDR2 SMNVEV (reference sequence). Trimming left V 0 bases short and J 7 bases short, with 9 bases between. The CDR3 sequence: CASSLSFQGGYTF. As DNA, the CDR3 is TGTGCCAGCAGTTTATCATTCCAGGGTGGCTACACCTTC.

V is TRBV6-5 and J is TRBJ1-5; 9 nucleotides line up with TRBD1. The junction had 5 bases not matched to a gene; V was cut back by 7 bases and J by 1 base. The CDR3 length is 15 residues. Germline loops: CDR1 MNHEY, CDR2 SVGAGI. The CDR3: CASKSGTGSNQPQHF. The CDR3 DNA follows: TGTGCCAGCAAGTCTGGGACAGGGAGCAATCAGCCCCAGCATTTT.